Shown below are 4 T cell receptor beta chains from a single sample sequenced in a study of shared clonotypes between healthy human individuals. Generated by immunoSEQ multiplex PCR, the TCRdb table keeps only in-frame clones and is missing some. The table has a few million clones, around 90% seen once; the top ten hold 0.14%. Material: naive CD4+ T cells sorted from blood. Subset described: CD45RA+ positively selected. The receptors here all came from a man aged 18 to 30 in good health.

CDR3 bases: TGTGCCAGCAGCTTAGGAGTCGGTCAGGGGGCTTACTATGGCTACACCTTC. It codes for CASSLGVGQGAYYGYTF. This chain uses TRBV11-2 with TRBJ1-2, with TRBD1 matching 8 bases. With 1 base clipped from V and 3 bases from J, the junction kept 10 bases outside the gene matches. CDR3 length equals 17 residues. Germline lookup yields CDR1 SGHAT and CDR2 FQNNGV.

This clone has only one observation. The V call is TRBV11-2, the J call TRBJ2-5; D could derive from TRBD1 or TRBD2 (5 bases each). The CDR3 loop spans 13 amino acids. CDR1 and CDR2 from the germline V gene are SGHAT and FQNNGV. Trimming removed 1 base from V and 3 bases from J, with 6 bases in between. The CDR3 region is CASSLGGEETQYF. Here the CDR3 DNA reads TGTGCCAGCAGCTTAGGAGGGGAAGAGACCCAGTACTTC.

This clone was observed once. The chain joins TRBV6-1 to TRBJ1-5; D gene unclear. CDR3 length: 15 amino acids. Trimming left V 6 bases short and J 3 bases short, with 15 bases between. Per germline, CDR1 MNHNS and CDR2 SASEGT. This CDR3 reads CASRRTDNNNQPQHF. In DNA, the CDR3 is TGTGCCAGCAGGAGGACGGATAATAACAATCAGCCCCAGCATTTT.

The chain joins TRBV5-1 to TRBJ2-7; D unresolved. The CDR3 contains 14 residues. The V end was cut by 0 bases, the J end by 2 bases, with 9 bases between. Germline V gene lookup returns CDR1 SGHRS and CDR2 YFSETQ. The DNA of the CDR3 is TGCGCCAGCAGCTTGGCTGGGGTGGCCTACGAGCAGTACTTC. Translated, it gives CASSLAGVAYEQYF. The full variable domain, rest sourced from reference TRBV5-1 and TRBJ2-7, is KAGVTQTPRYLIKTRGQQVTLSCSPISGHRSVSWYQQTPGQGLQFLFEYFSETQRNKGNFPGRFSGRQFSNSRSEMNVSTLELGDSALYLCASSLAGVAYEQYFGPGTRLTVT.